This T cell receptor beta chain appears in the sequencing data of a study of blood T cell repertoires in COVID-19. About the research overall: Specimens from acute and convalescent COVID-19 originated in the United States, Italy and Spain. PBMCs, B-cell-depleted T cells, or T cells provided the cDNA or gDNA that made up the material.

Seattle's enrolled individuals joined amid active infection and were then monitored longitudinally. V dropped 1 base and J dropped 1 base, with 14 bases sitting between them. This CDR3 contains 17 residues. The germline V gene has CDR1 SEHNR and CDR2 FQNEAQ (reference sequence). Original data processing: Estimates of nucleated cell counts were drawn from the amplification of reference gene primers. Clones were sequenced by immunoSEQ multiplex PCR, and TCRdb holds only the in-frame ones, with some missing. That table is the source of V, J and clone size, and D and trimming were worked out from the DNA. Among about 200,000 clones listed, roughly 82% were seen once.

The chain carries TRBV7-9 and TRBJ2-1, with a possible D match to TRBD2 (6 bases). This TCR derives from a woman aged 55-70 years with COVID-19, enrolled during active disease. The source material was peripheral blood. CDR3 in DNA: TGTGCCAGCAGCTTAGAGAGCCGGCTAGCGTCCTACAATGAGCAGTTCTTC. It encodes CASSLESRLASYNEQFF.